Listed below are T cell receptor beta chains from one sample, sequenced in a study of CD8+CD57+ T cells in acquired aplastic anemia. Each CDR3 protein gets one entry after TCRdb re-called the reads with MiXCR. The table shows 150,000 to 200,000 distinct CDR3 sequences, with 55% to 70% occurring only once. The specimen sequenced was sorted CD4+, CD8+, or CD8+CD57+ T cells (not recorded which) from PBMCs. These receptor sequences come from a human donor with severe aplastic anemia or a healthy control (not recorded which). The CDR3 runs from the conserved cysteine through the conserved F or W. A D gene is named only where the DNA matches it firmly. Clone size, where shown, is once, few, many, or a class for clones that have expanded.

>-|-|TRBJ1-2|TRBV7-2
TGTGCCAGCAGCTTAGACAGGGTTTTAGGCTACACCTTC
CASSLDRVLGYTF
>-|TRBD1|TRBJ1-2|TRBV19
TGTGCCAGTAGCCTACAGGGGGCGTTAGGCTACACCTTC
CASSLQGALGYTF
>-|-|TRBJ1-1|TRBV7-9
TGTGCCAGCAGCTTAAAGGGGGACACTGAAGCTTTCTTT
CASSLKGDTEAFF
>-|TRBD1|TRBJ2-3|TRBV20-1
TGCAGTGCTAAACCGATGACAGGGGGAGACTTCCATACGCAGTATTTT
CSAKPMTGGDFHTQYF
>many|TRBD1|TRBJ1-2|TRBV20-1
TGCAGTGCCACGGTTCAGGATTGGGACAGCCACAACTATGGCTACACCTTC
CSATVQDWDSHNYGYTF
>-|-|TRBJ1-2|TRBV7-9
TGTGCCAGCAGCAATGACTGGCTTACTAACTATGGCTACACCTTC
CASSNDWLTNYGYTF
>-|TRBD1|TRBJ2-5|TRBV9
TGTGCCAGCAGCGTAGGTCAGGGGGTGGAGACCCAGTACTTC
CASSVGQGVETQYF
>once|TRBD2|TRBJ2-5|TRBV7-9
TGTGCCAGCAGCTTATTCCCGAGCGGGGGACAAGAGACCCAGTACTTC
CASSLFPSGGQETQYF
>few|-|TRBJ2-7|TRBV25-1
TGTGCCAGCAGTGAAGTCGGGACGGACGAGCAGTACTTC
CASSEVGTDEQYF
>-|TRBD2|TRBJ2-5|TRBV29-1
TGCAGCGTCCGTATTCGAGCGGGAGGGCTGGAGACCCAGTACTTC
CSVRIRAGGLETQYF
>-|-|TRBJ2-7|TRBV11-2
TGTGCCAGCAGCGGCGGAGGCCTTGGTCGCTACGAGCAGTACTTC
CASSGGGLGRYEQYF
>many|TRBD1|TRBJ1-2|TRBV7-9
TGTGCCAGCAGCCAGGGACAGGGTCTATATGGCTACACCTTC
CASSQGQGLYGYTF
>-|TRBD1|TRBJ1-5|TRBV19
TGTGCCAGTAGTATACCACCGGGACAGGGGATTATAAGCAATCAGCCCCAGCATTTT
CASSIPPGQGIISNQPQHF
>-|-|TRBJ2-7|TRBV12-3/TRBV12-4
TGTGCCAGCAGTTCAGGGGTCCCGCAGTACTTC
CASSSGVPQYF
>many|TRBD1|TRBJ1-2|TRBV12-3/TRBV12-4
TGTGCCAGCAGCTCCGACAGGACAGGGGTCAACTATGGCTACACCTTC
CASSSDRTGVNYGYTF
>-|-|TRBJ2-7|TRBV4-1
TGTGCCAGCAGCCAAGATTTAATCGTTGAGCAGTACTTC
CASSQDLIVEQYF
>-|-|TRBJ2-5|TRBV2
TGTGCCAGCAGTGTTGAAGGGATGGGAATGGAGACCCAGTACTTC
CASSVEGMGMETQYF
>once|-|TRBJ1-1|TRBV11-2
TGTGCCAGCGTCCAAGCGGGACACGAAGCTTTCTTT
CASVQAGHEAFF
>-|-|TRBJ2-3|TRBV20-1
TGCAGTGCTAGCCGCAGGGGCTTCACAGATACGCAGTATTTT
CSASRRGFTDTQYF
>many|-|TRBJ1-6|TRBV2
TGTGCCAGCAGTGAAGCGCCGGGGACACCCTTGGGTTCCCTCCACTTT
CASSEAPGTPLGSLHF
>-|-|TRBJ1-6|TRBV20-1
TGCAGTGCTAGGGGAGGGGAGGGTAGTTCACCCCTCCACTTT
CSARGGEGSSPLHF
>-|-|TRBJ1-5|TRBV9
TGTGCCAGCAGCGTACAAAGCGGGGGGACGGCTCAGCCCCAGCATTTT
CASSVQSGGTAQPQHF
>-|TRBD2|TRBJ2-5|TRBV20-1
TGCAGTGCTAGATCGGCTAGCGGTACCCAAGAGACCCAGTACTTC
CSARSASGTQETQYF
>-|-|TRBJ1-5|TRBV6-1
TGTGCCAGCAGTGAAATTCACGAGGGCAATCAGCCCCAGCATTTT
CASSEIHEGNQPQHF
>once|-|TRBJ1-6|TRBV2
TGTGCCAGCAATGAACAGGGAGGATCTTCACCCCTCCACTTT
CASNEQGGSSPLHF
>-|-|TRBJ1-5|TRBV15
TGTGCCACCAGCAGAGCCGGGGGAGATCAGCCCCAGCATTTT
CATSRAGGDQPQHF
>-|TRBD2|TRBJ2-7|TRBV7-9
TGTGCCAGCAGCTCTAGCGGGAGTCAGTACGAGCAGTACTTC
CASSSSGSQYEQYF
>-|-|TRBJ1-1|TRBV30
TGTGCCTGGAGTGTAGAGGGCAGCCAAGCTCTCTTT
CAWSVEGSQALF
>-|-|TRBJ1-6|TRBV10-2
TGCGCCAGCAGCCCGCTGAGTCACGACTCCTATAATTCACCCCTCCACTTT
CASSPLSHDSYNSPLHF
>-|-|TRBJ1-6|TRBV2
TGTGCCAGCAGTTTGAACGGACTGCGTTCACCCCTCCACTTT
CASSLNGLRSPLHF
>-|-|TRBJ2-7|TRBV7-9
TGTGCCAGCAGCTTACTGGGCCCGAGCTCCTACGAGCAGTACTTC
CASSLLGPSSYEQYF
>-|-|TRBJ2-5|TRBV9
TGTGCCAGCAGCTTAGTTGCGTCCCCGGAGGCCCAGTACTTC
CASSLVASPEAQYF
>-|-|TRBJ1-1|TRBV19
TGTGCCAGTAGTATCCAGACAGGCACTGAAGCTTTCTTT
CASSIQTGTEAFF
>many|-|TRBJ2-3|TRBV28
TGTGCCAGCAGTTTCGTCGCAGGCACAGATACGCAGTATTTT
CASSFVAGTDTQYF
>-|-|TRBJ2-7|TRBV20-1
TGCAGTGCTAGGGAGCAACCTCGGCAGTACTTC
CSAREQPRQYF
>-|-|TRBJ1-6|TRBV19
TGTGCCAGTAGTATGAGGCTCGATTCACCCCTCCACTTT
CASSMRLDSPLHF
>-|TRBD2|TRBJ2-3|TRBV9
TGTGCCAGCAGCTTCCGGGGTAGCGGGATGGATACGCAGTATTTT
CASSFRGSGMDTQYF
>-|-|TRBJ1-5|TRBV12-3/TRBV12-4
TGTGCCAGCAGTTCGGCAAATCAGCCCCAGCATTTT
CASSSANQPQHF
>once|-|TRBJ2-3|TRBV20-1
TGCAGTGCTAGTGTAGCGGTTCGCACAGATACGCAGTATTTT
CSASVAVRTDTQYF
>-|TRBD1|TRBJ1-1|TRBV9
TGTGCCAGCACCCCTCTACAGGGGATGAGAACTGAAGCTTTCTTT
CASTPLQGMRTEAFF
>-|-|TRBJ1-1|TRBV7-8
TGTGCCAGCAGCTCCACGGCGTGGACCACTGAAGCTTTCTTT
CASSSTAWTTEAFF
>-|-|TRBJ1-2|TRBV15
TGTGCCACCAGCAGAGTGGCGACTGGGCATGGCTACACCTTC
CATSRVATGHGYTF
>-|-|TRBJ1-6|TRBV25-1
TGTGCCAGCTCGCTGGGAGGGGATTCACCCCTCCACTTT
CASSLGGDSPLHF
>few|-|TRBJ1-4|TRBV6-5
TGTGCCAGCAGTTACGACCCAAGGGGGGTAACTAATGAAAAACTGTTTTTT
CASSYDPRGVTNEKLFF